Reported below is one TCR beta chain. The antigen remains unidentified. The PCR employed 60 Vbeta primers together with 13 Jbeta primers. Produced via immunoSEQ multiplex PCR; TCRdb's table is partial and in-frame only. This sample has 150,000 to 200,000 clones, with around four fifths found just once. This specimen comes from a study of cytomegalovirus exposure and HLA in healthy donors. Overall study findings and caveats: Analysis performed later found about 18,000 TCR beta sequences associated with HLA alleles at 0.05 false discovery rate. As a later analysis showed, several of the most significant clusters appeared to be linked to common viral pathogens. Only CMV serostatus was available as immune exposure information.

The germline CDR1 and CDR2 sequences are SGHNT and YYREEE (reference sequence). The CDR3 sequence is 16 residues long. The trim removed 0 bases at V and 3 bases at J, leaving 1 base unmatched. The V call is TRBV5-4, the J call TRBJ2-3; TRBD2 matches 13 bases. The TCR sequence derives from a woman between 50 and 59 years old in good health and CMV-seronegative. Sequenced input: PBMCs. The CDR3 reads CASSLGGLAGTDTQYF. The CDR3 DNA reads as TGTGCCAGCAGCTTGGGGGGACTAGCGGGGACAGATACGCAGTATTTT.